This TCR beta chain was captured in a study of Graves' ophthalmopathy and Graves' hyperthyroidism. Study-wide background: Peripheral blood was obtained at first diagnosis, ahead of any treatment.

About this clonotype itself: Its antigen is unknown.

Moderate-to-severe activity, CAS ≥3, NOSPECS ≥4 and duration under 3 months were recorded for donors with ophthalmopathy. The study, taken as a whole, reports: Sensitivity reached 70.59% and specificity just under 75% when the model predicted ophthalmopathy progression. Detection in blood was also observed for most expanded thyroid clonotypes above 0.001 frequency.

The CDR3 has 16 amino acids. Trimming at V came to 6 bases and at J to 2 bases, leaving 10 bases not matched to a gene. Germline V gene data show CDR1 as MNHNS and CDR2 as SASEGT. For repertoire sequencing, the TCR beta CDR3 regions were amplified from RNA transcripts. HTBI-primed first-round RT-PCR preceded second-round multiplex PCR. One entry per CDR3 protein, called by TCRdb with MiXCR from the multiplex PCR reads. Of around 170,000 distinct CDR3 sequences in the sample, 37% were seen once. The chain recombines TRBV6-1 with TRBJ2-7; 10 positions match TRBD2. The sequence derives from a woman aged 40 to 50 with Graves' ophthalmopathy. Source material: peripheral blood. The CDR3 DNA follows: TGTGCCAGCAGAACCCGGGGTAGCGGGAGGACCTACGAGCAGTACTTC. This encodes CASRTRGSGRTYEQYF.